This TCR beta chain was retrieved from a study of T cells in Graves' hyperthyroidism and ophthalmopathy. This clonotype has a count of ten or more. There are 15 residues in the CDR3. V gave up 5 bases and J gave up 5 bases, with 19 bases separating them. In germline, CDR1 is SGHTA, CDR2 FQGTGA. There were TCR beta CDR3 regions amplified from RNA transcripts. The study used the HTBI primer set for a first-round RT-PCR of the TCR CDR3. From the multiplex PCR reads, TCRdb called clonotypes with MiXCR, one entry per CDR3 protein. The sample has roughly 550,000 distinct CDR3 sequences, more than 15% seen once. Roughly 9.1 ml of fresh peripheral blood supplied the PBMCs.

The sequence was obtained from a woman in her thirties with Graves' ophthalmopathy. Sequenced input: blood. The V call is TRBV7-3, the J call TRBJ2-7; D tentatively fits TRBD1 or TRBD2 (7 bases each). This CDR3 is CASSQGGGSGDEQYF. CDR3 nucleotides: TGTGCCAGCAGCCAAGGGGGCGGGAGTGGGGACGAGCAGTACTTC.